This T cell receptor beta chain was captured by sequencing in a study of cytomegalovirus exposure and HLA in healthy donors. Germline V gene lookup returns CDR1 MNHEY and CDR2 SVGAGI. This CDR3 is 13 amino acids long. After removal of 6 bases from V and 1 base from J, the junction contained 2 bases not matched to a gene. PCR involved 60 Vbeta and 13 Jbeta primers. The protocol was immunoSEQ multiplex PCR, while the TCRdb copy is restricted to in-frame clones and leaves out a portion. Of around 170,000 clones detected, over 70% appear once; the ten largest clones hold around 7%. This receptor was obtained from a woman in her thirties or forties in good health and CMV-seropositive. The chain employs TRBV6-5 and TRBJ2-7; 8 bases line up with TRBD1. Sequencing was performed on PBMCs. The CDR3 is CASSRQGSYEQYF. CDR3 nucleotides: TGTGCCAGCAGCCGACAGGGGTCCTACGAGCAGTACTTC.